The entry that follows covers one T cell receptor beta chain sequence. These data are taken from a study of shared clonotypes between healthy human individuals. In the original workflow: Filtering was not the same, since immunoSEQ gave junction-only sequences without quality scores. TCRdb's table, derived via immunoSEQ multiplex PCR, lists solely in-frame clones and lacks some. The D gene and trimming were derived from the DNA, and the V and J assignments and clone size from that table. The data contain about 2.2 million clones, 90% to 95% of them singletons. Naive CD8 cells were CD45RO-negative, positively selected for CCR7, excluding terminally differentiated effector memory CD45RA+ cells. All donors were healthy HIV-negative adults lacking recent acute infections or vaccinations. CDR3 length: 16 residues. V lost 3 bases, J lost 2 bases, and 15 bases lay in between. Germline V gene data show CDR1 as MDHEN and CDR2 as SYDVKM.

The TCR sequence derives from a young man in good health. Some clones in this sample may be carry-over from other donors' samples. This chain joins TRBV28 and TRBJ2-3, with no clear D. The specimen was naive CD8+ T cells from PBMCs. The CDR3 region is CASSFNPRRLTDTQYF. DNA for the CDR3: TGTGCCAGCAGTTTTAACCCAAGAAGGCTCACAGATACGCAGTATTTT.